What follows is one T cell receptor (beta chain) and its context. Authors' processing steps: For nucleated cells, counts were estimated from reference gene primer amplification. Repertoires were generated with immunoSEQ multiplex PCR, while TCRdb's copy carries only in-frame clones and drops some. V, J and clone size derive from that table, while D and trimming were established from the DNA sequence. The profile shows around 160,000 clones, around 84% of them singletons. The ends were cut back, 4 bases at V and 4 bases at J, with 8 bases in the middle. The CDR3 contains 13 residues. This specimen belongs to a study of blood T cell repertoires in COVID-19.

V and J are TRBV12-3 or TRBV12-4 and TRBJ1-5; the D is unclear. The TCR comes from a human donor in a cohort sampled during active COVID-19. Sequences were obtained from peripheral blood. CDR3 DNA: TGTGCCAGCAGTTGGGCAGATAATCAGCCCCAGCATTTT. Residues: CASSWADNQPQHF.